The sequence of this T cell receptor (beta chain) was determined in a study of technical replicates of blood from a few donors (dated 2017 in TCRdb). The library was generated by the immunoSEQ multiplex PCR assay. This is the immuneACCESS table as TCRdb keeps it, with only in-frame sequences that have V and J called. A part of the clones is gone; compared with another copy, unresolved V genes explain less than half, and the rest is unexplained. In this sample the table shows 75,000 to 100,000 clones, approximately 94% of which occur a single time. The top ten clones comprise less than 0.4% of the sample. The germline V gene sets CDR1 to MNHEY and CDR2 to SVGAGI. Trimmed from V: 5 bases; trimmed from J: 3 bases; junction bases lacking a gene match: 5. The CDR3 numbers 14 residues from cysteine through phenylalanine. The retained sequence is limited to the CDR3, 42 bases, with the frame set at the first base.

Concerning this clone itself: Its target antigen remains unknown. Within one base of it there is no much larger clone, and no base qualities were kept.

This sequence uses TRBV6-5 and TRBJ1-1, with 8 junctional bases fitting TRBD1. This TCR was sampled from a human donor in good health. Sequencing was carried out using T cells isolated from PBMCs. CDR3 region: CASSAQGEYTEAFF. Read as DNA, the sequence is TGTGCCAGCAGTGCACAGGGGGAGTACACTGAAGCTTTCTTT.